The 25 T cell receptor beta chains below come from one sample, sequenced in a study of blood T cell repertoires in COVID-19. The protocol was immunoSEQ multiplex PCR, while the TCRdb copy is restricted to in-frame clones and leaves out a portion. The table includes under 300,000 clones, approximately 87% detected once. The sequenced sample consisted of peripheral blood. The receptor set was obtained from a man aged 55 to 70 who had recovered from COVID-19.

The chain has TRBV5-1 and TRBJ2-7; a possible D gene is TRBD1 (5 bases). The CDR3 is 12 residues long. Trimming cost V 1 base and J 6 bases, with 8 bases left between them. CDR1 and CDR2 (germline): SGHRS, YFSETQ. CDR3 amino acids: CASSLLGAEQYF. The CDR3 bases are TGCGCCAGCAGCTTGCTTGGGGCCGAGCAGTACTTC. The full variable domain, its missing parts supplied by reference TRBV5-1 and TRBJ2-7, is KAGVTQTPRYLIKTRGQQVTLSCSPISGHRSVSWYQQTPGQGLQFLFEYFSETQRNKGNFPGRFSGRQFSNSRSEMNVSTLELGDSALYLCASSLLGAEQYFGPGTRLTVT.

The chain links TRBV28 to TRBJ2-1; TRBD2 agrees at 9 bases. V was pared by 11 bases and J by 5 bases, with 10 bases of the junction left unmatched. The V gene's germline CDR1 is MDHEN and CDR2 SYDVKM. The CDR3 is 14 residues long. The CDR3 is CAYGSGGINNEQFF. DNA for the CDR3: TGTGCCTATGGTAGCGGGGGAATAAACAATGAGCAGTTCTTC.

The chain employs TRBV7-2 and TRBJ2-7; TRBD2 matches at 8 bases. In germline, CDR1 is SGHTA, CDR2 FQGNSA. This CDR3 comprises 14 residues. J lost 3 bases, V lost 5 bases, and 6 bases had no gene match. The CDR3 loop reads CASSQLAGGYEQYF. CDR3 DNA sequence: TGTGCCAGCAGCCAGCTAGCGGGCGGCTACGAGCAGTACTTC.

In nucleotides, the CDR3 is TGTGCCAGCAGGGTTACAGACCTTTACGAGCAGTACTTC. This encodes CASRVTDLYEQYF. The gene calls are TRBV6-5 and TRBJ2-7; unclear D gene. CDR3 length: 13 residues. Germline V gene data show CDR1 as MNHEY and CDR2 as SVGAGI. V was shortened by 6 bases and J by 4 bases, with 13 bases between the two germline ends.

The V and J genes are TRBV30 and TRBJ1-6, with 9 bases lining up with TRBD1. Looked up from germline, CDR1 is GTSNPN and CDR2 is SVGIG (reference sequence). Trimming removed 3 bases from V and 9 bases from J; junction bases left unmatched: 3. The CDR3 runs to 13 residues. The CDR3 bases are TGTGCCTGGAGCACAGGGGGCGGTTCACCCCTCCACTTT. Residues: CAWSTGGGSPLHF.

This chain joins TRBV7-8 and TRBJ2-7, with 10 positions matching TRBD1. CDR3 length equals 15 residues. V was pared by 5 bases and J by 0 bases, with 4 bases of the junction left unmatched. Germline-derived CDR1 and CDR2 are SGHVS and FQNEAQ. CDR3 sequence: CASSPGTGASYEQYF. The CDR3 DNA follows: TGTGCCAGCAGCCCGGGGACAGGGGCCTCCTACGAGCAGTACTTC. The whole variable domain, remainder taken from reference TRBV7-8 and TRBJ2-7, is GAGVSQSPRYKVAKRGQDVALRCDPISGHVSLFWYQQALGQGPEFLTYFQNEAQLDKSGLPSDRFFAERPEGSVSTLKIQRTQQEDSAVYLCASSPGTGASYEQYFGPGTRLTVT.

This chain connects TRBV2 to TRBJ1-6; D is unresolved. The CDR3 extends over 12 amino acids. Germline loops: CDR1 SNHLY, CDR2 FYNNEI. V gave up 10 bases and J gave up 7 bases, with 11 bases separating them. CDR3 bases: TGTGCCATACAGATGTCCAATTCACCCCTCCACTTT. As protein: CAIQMSNSPLHF.

This clone was observed a handful of times. This chain joins TRBV3-1 (or the pseudogene TRBV3-2) and TRBJ1-1, with D uncertain. Germline CDR1 LGHDT, CDR2 YNNKEL (reference sequence). The V and J ends lost 4 bases and 2 bases respectively, with 11 bases between them. The CDR3 loop spans 14 amino acids. CDR3 bases: TGTGCCAGCAGCCCCCGGGTCCTTAACACTGAAGCTTTCTTT. Its translation: CASSPRVLNTEAFF.

The chain joins TRBV28 to TRBJ2-5; D is possibly TRBD1 (6 bases). Germline V gene lookup returns CDR1 MDHEN and CDR2 SYDVKM. Trimming pared 5 bases from V and 5 bases from J, leaving 18 bases between. The length of the CDR3 is 15 residues. The CDR3 DNA reads as TGTGCCAGCAGTGATCCTACAGGGCTGGGCGAGACCCAGTACTTC. Protein product: CASSDPTGLGETQYF.

This clone is categorized as medium-sized. The chain joins TRBV20-1 to TRBJ1-6, with a weak D call TRBD1 (5 bases). Germline CDR1 is DFQATT and CDR2 is SNEGSKA (reference sequence). The germline V and J ends were trimmed by 5 bases and 9 bases, with 14 bases remaining between them. The CDR3 totals 13 residues. The CDR3 loop reads CSAGGGESSPLHF. CDR3 DNA: TGCAGTGCTGGTGGGGGAGAGAGTTCACCCCTCCACTTT.

This clone was seen more than once but under ten times. The rearrangement links TRBV19 to TRBJ1-4; 8 bases are shared with TRBD1. Germline V gives CDR1 LNHDA, CDR2 SQIVND (reference sequence). Germline trimming cut 4 bases from V and 8 bases from J; bases unmatched to any gene: 9. The CDR3 consists of 15 residues. CDR3 amino acids: CASSSRDRHDEKLFF. Here the CDR3 DNA reads TGTGCCAGTAGTAGCCGGGACAGGCATGACGAAAAACTGTTTTTT.

This clone was found a few times. The rearrangement uses TRBV27 and TRBJ2-2, with a possible D match to TRBD2 (6 bases). This CDR3 is 16 amino acids long. Trimming took 4 bases from V and 5 from J, leaving 17 bases between them. Germline lookup yields CDR1 MNHEY and CDR2 SMNVEV (reference sequence). CDR3 nucleotides: TGTGCCAGCAGTTCCCCCGGAGGGATATTGACCGGGGAGCTGTTTTTT. Translation gives CASSSPGGILTGELFF.

This chain links TRBV11-2 with TRBJ2-1; tentative D call: TRBD2 (6 bases). Trimming cost V 4 bases and J 6 bases, with 16 bases left between them. This CDR3 has 15 amino acids. Germline V CDR1 and CDR2: SGHAT, FQNNGV. The CDR3 region has the DNA TGTGCCAGCAGCTCCGGGACCGGGAGTCTCAATGAGCAGTTCTTC. It codes for CASSSGTGSLNEQFF.

The chain links TRBV11-1 to TRBJ2-3; 9 bases align to TRBD2. V lost 2 bases and J lost 4; bases outside the gene matches: 7. Germline CDR1 reads SGHAT; CDR2 reads FQDESV (reference sequence). CDR3 length: 16 residues. The DNA for the CDR3 is TGTGCCAGCAGCTTAATCGGACTAGCGAGGGCAGATACGCAGTATTTT. This sequence encodes CASSLIGLARADTQYF.

The gene calls are TRBV11-2 and TRBJ2-2; 8 nucleotides align to TRBD2. The length of the CDR3 is 15 residues. Germline V CDR1 and CDR2: SGHAT, FQNNGV. Germline trimming cut 5 bases from V and 4 bases from J; bases unmatched to any gene: 6. The chain's CDR3 is CASSGRAGVTGELFF. The CDR3, as DNA: TGTGCCAGCAGCGGCAGAGCGGGAGTCACCGGGGAGCTGTTTTTT.

The J gene is TRBJ2-1, the V gene TRBV20-1; D perhaps matches TRBD2 (5 bases). V lost 3 bases, J lost 8 bases, and 8 bases lay in between. Germline assignment: CDR1 DFQATT and CDR2 SNEGSKA (reference sequence). The CDR3 sequence is 11 residues long. For the CDR3, the DNA is TGCAGTGCTAGGAGGGCCGATGAGCAGTTCTTC. Its translation is CSARRADEQFF.

The V and J genes are TRBV29-1 and TRBJ1-4; a possible D gene is TRBD1 (5 bases). Trimming cost V 6 bases and J 1 base, with 9 bases left between them. The CDR3 loop spans 13 amino acids. CDR1 SQVTM and CDR2 ANQGSEA come from the germline V gene. CDR3 DNA sequence: TGCAGCGTGGCGACAGTAACTAATGAAAAACTGTTTTTT. Translating gives CSVATVTNEKLFF.

The V gene is TRBV5-6, the J gene TRBJ2-5; tentatively, D is TRBD2 (5 bases). Trimming took off 0 bases at V and 2 bases at J, with 8 bases between the two ends. CDR3 size: 14 residues. The V gene's germline CDR1 is SGHDT and CDR2 YYEEEE. In nucleotides, the CDR3 is TGTGCCAGCAGCTTGGTGACGGGACAAGAGACCCAGTACTTC. This sequence encodes CASSLVTGQETQYF.

This clone was recorded a few times. This CDR3 is also generated by other DNA sequences in the sample. The CDR3 DNA follows: TGTGCCAGTAGTAGGGGACAGGGAGGACAGCCCCAGCATTTT. Protein product: CASSRGQGGQPQHF. V gene TRBV19 combines with J gene TRBJ1-5; TRBD1 matches 9 bases. Germline-derived CDR1 and CDR2 are LNHDA and SQIVND (reference sequence). The J segment lost 7 bases and the V segment lost 4 bases, leaving 5 bases of the junction unmatched. CDR3 length equals 14 residues.

The gene calls are TRBV30 and TRBJ2-5; TRBD1 matches at 7 bases. Unmatched junction bases numbered 9, after V lost 0 bases and J lost 5 bases. From germline, CDR1 is GTSNPN and CDR2 SVGIG (reference sequence). This CDR3 has 15 amino acids. The DNA of the CDR3 is TGTGCCTGGAGTGTACTCCCAGGGGGTTGGGAGACCCAGTACTTC. It encodes CAWSVLPGGWETQYF.

This clone was counted a few times. The rearrangement uses TRBV5-4 and TRBJ2-1; TRBD1 agrees at 9 bases. Germline-derived CDR1 and CDR2 are SGHNT and YYREEE (reference sequence). There are 16 residues in the CDR3. J gave up 6 bases and V 0 bases, and 7 bases lay outside the gene matches. CDR3 DNA sequence: TGTGCCAGCAGCTTGGGGGGGACAGGGCTTTCCAATGAGCAGTTCTTC. This sequence encodes CASSLGGTGLSNEQFF.

The J gene is TRBJ1-2, the V gene TRBV6-6; 7 bases map to TRBD1. Germline CDR1 is MNHNY and CDR2 is SVGAGI (reference sequence). Trimming took 7 bases from V and 3 from J; bases not matched to a gene: 8. This CDR3 has 14 residues. The CDR3 coding sequence is TGTGCCAGCATCTCCTCCGGGACAGACTATGGCTACACCTTC. It is translated as CASISSGTDYGYTF.

The V gene is TRBV15, the J gene TRBJ2-2; 7 bases align to TRBD1. The V gene's germline CDR1 is LNHNV and CDR2 YYDKDF (reference sequence). Trimming at V came to 0 bases and at J to 5 bases, leaving 12 bases not matched to a gene. CDR3 length equals 18 residues. The CDR3 sequence is CATSRDPHKAGGTGELFF. The CDR3, as DNA: TGTGCCACCAGCAGAGATCCCCATAAGGCAGGGGGAACCGGGGAGCTGTTTTTT. The entire variable domain, with the rest obtained from reference TRBV15 and TRBJ2-2, is as follows: DAMVIQNPRYQVTQFGKPVTLSCSQTLNHNVMYWYQQKSSQAPKLLFHYYDKDFNNEADTPDNFQSRRPNTSFCFLDIRSPGLGDTAMYLCATSRDPHKAGGTGELFFGEGSRLTVL.

The J gene is TRBJ2-1, the V gene TRBV7-2; 10 bases align to TRBD2. The germline gives CDR1 SGHTA, CDR2 FQGNSA. J was trimmed by 6 bases and V by 5 bases; bases with no gene match: 10. The CDR3 contains 16 residues. CDR3 nucleotide sequence: TGTGCCAGCAGCCCGGCACCGAGGACTAGCGGCAATGAGCAGTTCTTC. This codes for CASSPAPRTSGNEQFF.

This clone was detected a few times. This sequence joins TRBV19 and TRBJ1-4; 8 bases are a match to TRBD1. Germline CDR1 is LNHDA and CDR2 is SQIVND (reference sequence). V was pared by 5 bases and J by 3 bases, with 8 bases of the junction left unmatched. The CDR3 loop spans 16 amino acids. Here the CDR3 reads CASSSSGGRANEKLFF. CDR3 sequence (DNA): TGTGCCAGTAGTTCATCAGGGGGCAGAGCTAATGAAAAACTGTTTTTT.